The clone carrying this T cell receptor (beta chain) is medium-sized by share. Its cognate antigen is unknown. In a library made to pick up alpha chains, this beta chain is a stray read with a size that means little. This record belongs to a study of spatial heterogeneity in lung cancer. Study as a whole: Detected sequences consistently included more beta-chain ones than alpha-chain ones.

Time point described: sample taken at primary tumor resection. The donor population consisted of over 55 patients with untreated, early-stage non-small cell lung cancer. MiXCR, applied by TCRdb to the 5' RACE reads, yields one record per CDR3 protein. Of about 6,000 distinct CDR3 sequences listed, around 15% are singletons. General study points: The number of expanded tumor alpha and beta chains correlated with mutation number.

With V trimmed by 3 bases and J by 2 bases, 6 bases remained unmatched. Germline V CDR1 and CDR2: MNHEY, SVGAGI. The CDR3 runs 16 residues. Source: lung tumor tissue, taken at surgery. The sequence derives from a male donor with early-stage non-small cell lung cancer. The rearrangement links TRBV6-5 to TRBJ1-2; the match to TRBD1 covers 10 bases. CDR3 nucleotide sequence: TGTGCCAGCAGTTATAGGCCGGGACAGGGGAACTATGGCTACACCTTC. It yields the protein CASSYRPGQGNYGYTF.